A single T cell receptor (beta chain) is shown here with its context. Original data processing: Reference gene primers were amplified, and this amplification served to estimate nucleated cell counts. Repertoires were generated with immunoSEQ multiplex PCR, while TCRdb's copy carries only in-frame clones and drops some. V and J calls and clone size are given by that table; D and trimming were obtained from the DNA. The table has around 20,000 clones, roughly nine tenths seen once. The data were taken from a study of blood T cell repertoires in COVID-19. Turning to the study itself: Donors in the United States, Italy and Spain gave samples during acute or convalescent COVID-19. From T cells, B-cell-depleted T cells, or PBMCs came the material, which was cDNA or gDNA.

Looked up from germline, CDR1 is SGHDN and CDR2 is FVKESK. CDR3 length: 16 amino acids. J lost 4 bases, V lost 2 bases, and 6 bases had no gene match. Sequenced material: peripheral blood. The clonotype originates from a human donor in a cohort sampled during active COVID-19. The gene calls are TRBV14 and TRBJ2-3; 10 bases are a match to TRBD1. CDR3 in amino acids: CASSQQTGTGADTQYF. The CDR3 nucleotides read TGTGCCAGCAGCCAACAGACCGGGACAGGGGCAGATACGCAGTATTTT.